The clone carrying this T cell receptor (beta chain) appeared a few times. Source study methods: Reference gene primer amplification gave estimated nucleated cell counts. The method was immunoSEQ multiplex PCR; TCRdb's version includes in-frame clones alone and lacks a portion of them. V and J calls and clone size follow that table, whereas D and trimming were derived from the DNA. The table lists about 180,000 clones, roughly 88% of them singletons. The data stem from a study of blood T cell repertoires in COVID-19. Background on the study: Samples representing acute and convalescent COVID-19 were sourced from the United States, Italy and Spain.

Trimming left V 4 bases short and J 6 bases short, with 8 bases between. Germline CDR1 reads MDHEN; CDR2 reads SYDVKM. The CDR3 totals 12 residues. The cohort comprised adults aged roughly 18 to 100 years residing in approximately 25 US areas. Cohorts were determined from participant-reported clinical history. V gene TRBV28 combines with J gene TRBJ2-3; D gene uncertain. This sequence was found in a middle-aged man who had recovered from COVID-19. Sequenced material: PBMCs or T cells enriched from blood (not recorded which). CDR3 coding DNA: TGTGCCAGCAGTTCCGCGGAGGATACGCAGTATTTT. This sequence encodes CASSSAEDTQYF.